These 29 T cell receptor beta chains originate from one sample sequenced in a study of cytomegalovirus exposure and HLA in healthy donors (dated by TCRdb to the late 2010s). Library preparation was by the immunoSEQ multiplex PCR assay. The multiplex PCR relied on a mix of 60 forward primers for TCR Vbeta segments and 13 reverse primers for TCR Jbeta segments. Not all clones reach the TCRdb copy of this immuneACCESS table, which keeps in-frame sequences only. Checked studies attribute under half of the gap to unresolved V genes and leave the rest unexplained. The sample has 90,000 or so clones on record, 65% to 80% of them singletons. About 4.2% of the sample rests with the top ten. Material for sequencing was PBMCs. Every receptor here comes from a man aged 55 to 70 in good health and CMV-seronegative.

This clone was detected a few times. V and J are TRBV10-3 and TRBJ2-2; TRBD1 is a possible D gene (6 bases). Trimming took 6 bases from V and 1 from J, leaving 12 bases between them. CDR3 length equals 15 residues. The germline V gene has CDR1 ENHRY and CDR2 SYGVKD. The CDR3 sequence: CAIRDGQLNTGELFF. Here the CDR3 DNA reads TGTGCCATCAGGGATGGACAGTTGAACACCGGGGAGCTGTTTTTT.

V usage is TRBV7-9 and J usage is TRBJ2-2; maybe TRBD2 (5 bases). This CDR3 has 15 amino acids. CDR1 SEHNR and CDR2 FQNEAQ come from the germline V gene (reference sequence). V lost 3 bases to trimming and J lost 0 bases, with 8 bases between them. The CDR3 bases are TGTGCCAGCAGCTTCTGGGGAGCGAACACCGGGGAGCTGTTTTTT. It translates to CASSFWGANTGELFF.

This chain links TRBV27 with TRBJ2-7; 12 bases map to TRBD1. V gave up 6 bases and J gave up 5 bases; unmatched junction bases: 14. The CDR3 is 17 residues long. Per the germline V gene, CDR1 is MNHEY and CDR2 is SMNVEV (reference sequence). The CDR3 sequence: CASRPTLGDRGRDEQYF. The CDR3 nucleotides read TGTGCCAGCAGACCCACCCTGGGGGACAGGGGGCGAGACGAGCAGTACTTC.

Note on this clone: Other DNA sequences in the sample encode the same CDR3. This chain connects TRBV5-1 to TRBJ2-2, with 8 bases aligning to TRBD1. The V segment lost 0 bases and the J segment 5 bases; nucleotides outside the gene matches: 3. Germline CDR1 SGHRS, CDR2 YFSETQ. This CDR3 is 15 amino acids long. The CDR3 sequence is CASSLGQGNTGELFF. Written as DNA, the CDR3 is TGCGCCAGCAGCTTGGGACAGGGGAATACCGGGGAGCTGTTTTTT.

This clone was recorded once. CDR3 nucleotides: TGTGCCAGCAGCAAAGCGGCTAGCGGGGGGGCCGATGAGCAGTTCTTC. It yields the protein CASSKAASGGADEQFF. V and J are TRBV21-1 and TRBJ2-1; the D call TRBD2 from the table was never checked on the DNA. TRBV21-1 is designated a pseudogene. The CDR3 spans 16 residues.

The genes are TRBV19 and TRBJ1-2; D gene ambiguous. CDR1 is LNHDA, CDR2 SQIVND, per germline (reference sequence). The CDR3 has 16 amino acids. Trimming removed 4 bases at V and 8 bases at J, with 23 bases between. The CDR3 region is CASSKRPDGIRPGYTF. DNA of the CDR3: TGTGCCAGTAGTAAGAGGCCGGACGGGATTCGTCCCGGCTACACCTTC.

This chain uses TRBV7-9 with TRBJ1-2; 10 nucleotides align to TRBD1. Germline V gene sequence: CDR1 SEHNR, CDR2 FQNEAQ (reference sequence). V lost 0 bases to trimming and J lost 7 bases; unmatched junction nucleotides: 11. CDR3 size: 17 residues. Here the CDR3 reads CASSLASQRQGAGGYTF. Written as DNA, the CDR3 is TGTGCCAGCAGCTTAGCCTCTCAACGACAGGGGGCTGGTGGCTACACCTTC.

V and J are TRBV2 and TRBJ2-3; 11 positions agree with TRBD1. Germline V gene lookup returns CDR1 SNHLY and CDR2 FYNNEI. V shed 10 bases, J shed 4 bases, and the junction held 7 bases outside the gene matches. CDR3 length: 14 amino acids. In DNA, the CDR3 is TGTGCCAACAAGGACAGGGGGCACTCAGATACGCAGTATTTT. It translates to CANKDRGHSDTQYF.

The chain combines TRBV23-1 with TRBJ1-1; 10 bases agree with TRBD1. TRBV23-1 belongs to the ORF category, with a function that is uncertain. The V gene end was trimmed by 5 bases and the J gene end by 1 base; junction bases not matched to a gene: 16. This CDR3 region has 19 residues. The CDR3 sequence: CASSKPPIDRGPENTEAFF. In DNA, the CDR3 is TGCGCCAGCAGTAAGCCTCCCATCGACAGGGGGCCCGAGAACACTGAAGCTTTCTTT.

The CDR3 nucleotides are TGTGCCAGCAGGCCCTCGGGACAACAAGAGACCCAGTACTTC. The encoded protein is CASRPSGQQETQYF. The gene calls are TRBV5-6 and TRBJ2-5, with a possible D match to TRBD1 (6 bases). The CDR3 is made up of 14 amino acids. From germline, CDR1 is SGHDT and CDR2 YYEEEE. Between the trimmed V and J ends, which lost 5 bases and 2 bases, there was a span of 13 bases.

The rearrangement links TRBV19 to TRBJ2-2; 12 bases line up with TRBD2. J lost 5 bases, V lost 9 bases, and 13 bases had no gene match. Germline lookup yields CDR1 LNHDA and CDR2 SQIVND (reference sequence). This CDR3 is built from 17 residues. CDR3 sequence reads: CASKSSGGASGTGELFF. The CDR3 coding sequence is TGTGCCAGCAAATCTAGCGGGGGGGCGTCAGGGACCGGGGAGCTGTTTTTT. The full variable domain, in which reference TRBV19 and TRBJ2-2 provide the parts outside the CDR3, is DGGITQSPKYLFRKEGQNVTLSCEQNLNHDAMYWYRQDPGQGLRLIYYSQIVNDFQKGDIAEGYSVSREKKESFPLTVTSAQKNPTAFYLCASKSSGGASGTGELFFGEGSRLTVL.

This clone was picked up a small number of times. The chain recombines TRBV11-2 with TRBJ2-7; 8 bases fit TRBD1. With 0 bases clipped from V and 7 bases from J, the junction kept 11 bases outside the gene matches. CDR1 and CDR2 (germline): SGHAT, FQNNGV. This CDR3 spans 16 amino acids. The CDR3 nucleotides read TGTGCCAGCAGCTTAGAGGGCGGACAGGGTTGGAGGGAGCAGTACTTC. Translating it yields CASSLEGGQGWREQYF.

This clone occurred once. V gene TRBV6-1 combines with J gene TRBJ2-5; TRBD1 agrees at 8 bases. This CDR3 spans 14 amino acids. V trimming: 6 bases; J trimming: 4 bases; junction bases outside the gene matches: 7. CDR1 MNHNS and CDR2 SASEGT come from the germline V gene. The CDR3 region is CASRDWTGLETQYF. CDR3 sequence (DNA): TGTGCCAGCAGGGACTGGACAGGGTTAGAGACCCAGTACTTC.

V and J are TRBV5-5 and TRBJ2-1; 9 bases fit TRBD2. Losses at the gene ends were 4 bases for V and 7 bases for J; bases not matched to a gene: 21. CDR1 and CDR2 (germline): SGHKS, YYEKEE (reference sequence). The CDR3 runs 19 residues. The CDR3 spells CASSPVTVQRGALWNEQFF. CDR3 coding DNA: TGTGCCAGCAGCCCAGTGACGGTCCAGCGGGGGGCCTTATGGAATGAGCAGTTCTTC.

The chain combines TRBV4-1 with TRBJ2-2; 7 positions match TRBD2. Losses at the gene ends were 4 bases for V and 3 bases for J; bases not matched to a gene: 8. Germline CDR1 reads MGHRA; CDR2 reads YSYEKL. The CDR3 is 16 amino acids. The CDR3 region has the DNA TGCGCCAGCAGCCTCCCGGGAGGAGTGGACACCGGGGAGCTGTTTTTT. This sequence encodes CASSLPGGVDTGELFF.

This clone was picked up a small number of times. This rearrangement joins TRBV5-6 to TRBJ1-5; TRBD1 is a possible D gene (6 bases). CDR1 SGHDT and CDR2 YYEEEE come from the germline V gene. This CDR3 has 13 amino acids. The V end lost 2 bases, the J end lost 4 bases, and 7 bases lay between the germline ends. This CDR3 is CASSFRGNQPQHF. The CDR3 coding sequence is TGTGCCAGCAGCTTTAGGGGGAATCAGCCCCAGCATTTT.

V gene TRBV6-1 combines with J gene TRBJ1-1; D uncertain. Trimming pared 8 bases from V and 8 bases from J, leaving 15 bases between. The CDR3 is 12 amino acids. Germline V gene lookup returns CDR1 MNHNS and CDR2 SASEGT. CDR3 sequence: CASSLNGREAFF. CDR3 bases: TGTGCCAGCTCCCTAAATGGCAGGGAAGCTTTCTTT.

The chain uses TRBV2 and TRBJ2-5; 8 bases agree with TRBD1. CDR1 SNHLY and CDR2 FYNNEI come from the germline V gene. Trimming removed 6 bases from V and 5 bases from J; junction bases left unmatched: 8. There are 14 residues in the CDR3. Here the CDR3 reads CASRGQETWETQYF. The CDR3 DNA reads as TGTGCCAGCAGGGGACAGGAGACATGGGAGACCCAGTACTTC.

The chain couples TRBV11-2 to TRBJ2-1; 7 nucleotides match TRBD2. The V and J ends lost 0 bases and 1 base, in that order; junction bases with no gene match: 6. Germline CDR1 and CDR2: SGHAT and FQNNGV. The CDR3 has 17 residues. CDR3 nucleotides: TGTGCCAGCAGCTTAGATGCGGCGGGGGTATCCTACAATGAGCAGTTCTTC. Encoded protein: CASSLDAAGVSYNEQFF.

The J gene is TRBJ2-5, the V gene TRBV7-2; 11 bases fit TRBD2. The CDR3 runs 16 residues. The J segment lost 5 bases and the V segment lost 4 bases, leaving 9 bases of the junction unmatched. Germline CDR1 reads SGHTA; CDR2 reads FQGNSA. This CDR3 is CASSWSPSSGGETQYF. CDR3 in DNA: TGTGCCAGCAGCTGGAGCCCATCTAGCGGGGGGGAGACCCAGTACTTC.

The genes are TRBV7-9 and TRBJ2-7; 7 bases align to TRBD1. V trimming: 5 bases; J trimming: 0 bases; junction bases outside the gene matches: 4. Per germline, CDR1 SEHNR and CDR2 FQNEAQ (reference sequence). This CDR3 is 14 amino acids long. This CDR3 reads CASSLDRSSYEQYF. CDR3 nucleotides: TGTGCCAGCAGCCTGGACAGGAGCTCCTACGAGCAGTACTTC.

The chain joins TRBV7-2 to TRBJ2-1; 14 nucleotides match TRBD2. The ends lost 1 base at V and 13 bases at J; junction bases unmatched: 9. CDR1 is SGHTA, CDR2 FQGNSA, per germline. This CDR3 has 16 residues. The CDR3 is CASSLVRLAGGPEQFF. Written as DNA, the CDR3 is TGTGCCAGCAGCTTAGTAAGACTAGCGGGGGGGCCGGAACAGTTCTTC.

The chain couples TRBV9 to TRBJ2-3, with 9 bases identical to TRBD2. The CDR3 runs 16 residues. J was trimmed by 2 bases and V by 3 bases; bases with no gene match: 7. Germline CDR1 and CDR2: SGDLS and YYNGEE. CDR3 sequence: CASSALAGQPTDTQYF. In DNA, the CDR3 is TGTGCCAGCAGCGCTCTAGCGGGGCAACCCACAGATACGCAGTATTTT. Combining the CDR3 with reference TRBV9 and TRBJ2-3 gives the whole variable domain DSGVTQTPKHLITATGQRVTLRCSPRSGDLSVYWYQQSLDQGLQFLIQYYNGEERAKGNILERFSAQQFPDLHSELNLSSLELGDSALYFCASSALAGQPTDTQYFGPGTRLTVL.

The rearrangement uses TRBV7-9 and TRBJ1-1; D unclear. Trimming took 5 bases from V and 4 from J, leaving 14 bases between them. The CDR3 consists of 14 residues. The V gene's germline CDR1 is SEHNR and CDR2 FQNEAQ (reference sequence). The CDR3 nucleotides read TGTGCCAGCAGCCTTAACGTGCAGGCCACTGAAGCTTTCTTT. Amino acids: CASSLNVQATEAFF.

This clone was observed a few times. The CDR3 spells CASTRTEAFF. CDR3 DNA sequence: TGTGCCAGCACGAGAACTGAAGCTTTCTTT. The V call is TRBV25-1, the J call TRBJ1-1; no clear D gene. The CDR3 covers 10 residues. The germline V gene encodes CDR1 MGHDK and CDR2 SYGVNS. Trimming pared 7 bases from V and 5 bases from J, leaving 5 bases between.

The CDR3 here is CASSPGTALPHEQYF. CDR3 sequence (DNA): TGTGCCAGCAGCCCAGGGACAGCGCTCCCCCACGAGCAGTACTTC. This chain joins TRBV5-5 and TRBJ2-7; 7 nucleotides line up with TRBD1. V gave up 4 bases and J gave up 5 bases; unmatched junction bases: 12. CDR3 length: 15 amino acids. The germline V gene encodes CDR1 SGHKS and CDR2 YYEKEE (reference sequence).

V gene TRBV15 combines with J gene TRBJ1-6; D uncertain. The CDR3 runs to 14 residues. Germline CDR1 LNHNV, CDR2 YYDKDF (reference sequence). V lost 6 bases and J lost 6, with 12 bases in between. The CDR3 bases are TGTGCCACCAGGAAACAGATCAGTAATTCACCCCTCCACTTT. This translates into CATRKQISNSPLHF.

This chain uses TRBV2 with TRBJ1-5; no reliable D call. Germline lookup yields CDR1 SNHLY and CDR2 FYNNEI. This CDR3 is built from 13 residues. V was pared by 10 bases and J by 7 bases, with 17 bases between. In DNA, the CDR3 is TGTGCCACCTCATCGGAGGGAGGACAGCCCCAGCATTTT. Residues: CATSSEGGQPQHF. The whole variable domain, remainder taken from reference TRBV2 and TRBJ1-5, is EPEVTQTPSHQVTQMGQEVILRCVPISNHLYFYWYRQILGQKVEFLVSFYNNEISEKSEIFDDQFSVERPDGSNFTLKIRSTKLEDSAMYFCATSSEGGQPQHFGDGTRLSIL.

The J gene is TRBJ1-3, the V gene TRBV19; D is uncertain. The CDR3 consists of 15 residues. Germline lookup yields CDR1 LNHDA and CDR2 SQIVND (reference sequence). V was trimmed by 9 bases and J by 0 bases, leaving 15 bases between them. Written as DNA, the CDR3 is TGTGCCAGCCATTACTCCCCCCGCTCTGGAAACACCATATATTTT. Translated, it gives CASHYSPRSGNTIYF.